This T cell receptor (beta chain) was recovered during a study of blood T cell repertoires in COVID-19. About the study: Sample material is recorded as cDNA or gDNA derived from T cells, B-cell-depleted T cells, or PBMCs.

Authors' processing steps: Nucleated cell counts were estimated from reference gene primer amplification. Some clones are missing from TCRdb's copy, which holds only in-frame ones; the method was immunoSEQ multiplex PCR. V, J and clone size were drawn from that table, and D and trimming were deduced from the DNA. The sample lists about 98,000 clones, more than 75% occurring once. From germline, CDR1 is MNHEY and CDR2 SMNVEV (reference sequence). The CDR3 runs to 15 residues. V lost 5 bases to trimming and J lost 4 bases; unmatched junction nucleotides: 6. The sequence was collected from an elderly man with acute or convalescent COVID-19. This chain connects TRBV27 to TRBJ2-3; 10 bases fit TRBD2. The sequencing input was peripheral blood. CDR3: CASSRKREGPDTQYF. The CDR3 DNA reads TGTGCCAGCAGTAGGAAGCGGGAGGGCCCAGATACGCAGTATTTT.